The clone carrying this TCR beta chain was found a few times. The antigen is not known. The germline gives CDR1 MNHNY, CDR2 SVGAGI (reference sequence). The CDR3 sequence is 11 residues long. V lost 5 bases, J lost 14 bases, and 13 bases lay in between. The entry originates in a study of T-cell reconstitution after alpha-beta-depleted transplantation in children. Whole-study results and caveats: Several hundred expanded graft clones reportedly gave rise to the alpha-beta T cells present about two months after transplant. Most T-cell counts and diversity one year after the transplant came from T cells that were newly produced. Diversity of TCRbeta at day 60 was high in some patients, arising from surviving recipient T cells and thymic progenitors.

This sample's TCRbeta library carried unique molecular identifier barcodes. TCRdb recomputed calls from the PCR reads with MiXCR, one row per CDR3 protein. The table has hundreds of thousands of distinct CDR3 sequences, around 13% seen once; the top ten hold around 0.76%. This clonotype originated in a girl aged 2 to 10 with congenital amegakaryocytic thrombocytopenia, due to receive a stem cell transplant. The V call is TRBV6-6, the J call TRBJ1-5, with D possibly matching TRBD1 (5 bases). The specimen comprised PBMCs, sampled before TCRalphabeta/CD19-depleted stem cell transplant. The CDR3 sequence is CASSLGRPKHF. CDR3 DNA sequence: TGTGCCAGCAGTCTGGGACGGCCGAAGCATTTT.